These 23 T cell receptor beta chains came from one sample sequenced in a study of blood T cells in healthy people across ages. The second PCR ran about 6 to 12 cycles with a sample-barcoded 5' primer and J-beta primers. From the 5' RACE reads, TCRdb called clonotypes with MiXCR, one entry per CDR3 protein. Among more than 900,000 distinct CDR3 sequences listed, 29% were seen once. The sample was also linked to a second study, of T cells of mothers and their children.

Sequencing was done on a sample of blood. All receptors derive from a woman in her thirties or forties in good health.

The CDR3 protein is CSAYLDRNNEQFF. CDR3 coding DNA: TGCAGTGCCTACCTCGACAGAAACAATGAGCAGTTCTTC. V and J are TRBV20-1 and TRBJ2-1; D possibly corresponds to TRBD1 (5 bases). Trimming cost V 6 bases and J 5 bases, with 14 bases left between them. CDR3 length: 13 residues. The germline gives CDR1 DFQATT, CDR2 SNEGSKA (reference sequence).

This clonotype was counted at least ten times. This chain joins TRBV6-5 and TRBJ2-1; the match to TRBD2 covers 8 bases. Losses at the gene ends were 0 bases for V and 7 bases for J; bases not matched to a gene: 8. Germline V CDR1 and CDR2: MNHEY, SVGAGI. The length of the CDR3 is 16 residues. The chain's CDR3 is CASSYSGRGARNEQFF. The CDR3 bases are TGTGCCAGCAGTTACTCGGGGCGGGGGGCCAGAAATGAGCAGTTCTTC.

This clonotype has just a few counts. The chain is built from TRBV20-1 and TRBJ2-5, with TRBD2 matching 8 bases. The CDR3 length is 17 residues. V shed 2 bases and J 5 bases; nucleotides not matched to a gene: 16. In germline, CDR1 is DFQATT, CDR2 SNEGSKA (reference sequence). The CDR3 spells CSARRGGGGTGQETQYF. CDR3 nucleotide sequence: TGCAGTGCTAGACGGGGGGGCGGGGGAACCGGGCAGGAGACCCAGTACTTC.

The table lists this clonotype with a few counts. The V call is TRBV10-3, the J call TRBJ2-6; D may correspond to TRBD1 or TRBD2 (5 bases each). The germline V gene has CDR1 ENHRY and CDR2 SYGVKD. The length of the CDR3 is 19 residues. V was trimmed by 3 bases and J by 4 bases, leaving 22 bases between them. Here the CDR3 DNA reads TGTGCCATCAGTGACCTCTTCGCATATGAGGGGCGGGGGGCCAACGTCCTGACTTTC. Translation gives CAISDLFAYEGRGANVLTF.

The table lists this clonotype with a few counts. V usage is TRBV28 and J usage is TRBJ1-5, with D perhaps matching TRBD1 (6 bases). V dropped 4 bases and J dropped 15 bases, with 22 bases sitting between them. Germline V gene sequence: CDR1 MDHEN, CDR2 SYDVKM. This CDR3 has 14 residues. CDR3 residues: CASSSLGGARSRHF. CDR3 DNA: TGTGCCAGCAGTTCCCTCGGGGGGGCACGATCCCGGCATTTT.

This chain connects TRBV5-5 to TRBJ2-7, with 15 bases aligning to TRBD2. CDR3 length: 16 residues. The trim removed 4 bases at V and 4 bases at J, leaving 6 bases unmatched. CDR1 and CDR2 (germline): SGHKS, YYEKEE (reference sequence). In nucleotides, the CDR3 is TGTGCCAGCAGCGCCGGGACTAGCGGGGGGCAGTACGAGCAGTACTTC. It encodes CASSAGTSGGQYEQYF.

At least ten counts were recorded for this clonotype. The junction departs from germline at one end; a sequencing error may be responsible. The rearrangement links TRBV20-1 to TRBJ2-5; unclear D gene. This CDR3 has 12 amino acids. The germline V gene has CDR1 DFQATT and CDR2 SNEGSKA (reference sequence). CDR3 sequence reads: CSARVSQETQYF. The CDR3 DNA is TGCAGTGCTAGAGTGAGCCAAGAGACTCAGTACTTC.

A single count supports this clonotype. V gene TRBV7-3 combines with J gene TRBJ1-5, with D hard to call. Trimming removed 1 base at V and 0 bases at J, with 4 bases between. The CDR3 covers 14 residues. CDR1 SGHTA and CDR2 FQGTGA come from the germline V gene. For the CDR3, the DNA is TGTGCCAGCAGCTTAAAACATAGCAATCAGCCCCAGCATTTT. It specifies CASSLKHSNQPQHF.

This clonotype was counted many times. The chain combines TRBV28 with TRBJ2-7; TRBD1 aligns across 8 bases. The germline V gene has CDR1 MDHEN and CDR2 SYDVKM. V was clipped by 5 bases and J by 2 bases; unmatched bases: 5. This CDR3 has 14 residues. The CDR3 DNA reads TGTGCCAGCAGTCCTCGGACAGGGACCTACGAGCAGTACTTC. Its translation: CASSPRTGTYEQYF.

V gene TRBV10-3 combines with J gene TRBJ2-7; 8 bases are a match to TRBD1. Trimming at V came to 8 bases and at J to 2 bases, leaving 8 bases not matched to a gene. The CDR3 is 14 amino acids. Looked up from germline, CDR1 is ENHRY and CDR2 is SYGVKD. DNA of the CDR3: TGTGCCATCCGGGGCACAGGGGGTCCCTACGAGCAGTACTTC. It specifies CAIRGTGGPYEQYF.

This clonotype appeared many times. V and J are TRBV5-1 and TRBJ2-7; possibly TRBD1 or TRBD2 for D (6 bases each). Germline V gene data show CDR1 as SGHRS and CDR2 as YFSETQ. The length of the CDR3 is 13 residues. Trimming removed 0 bases from V and 6 bases from J, with 10 bases in between. CDR3 loop: CASSLGEGGEQYF. For the CDR3, the DNA is TGCGCCAGCAGCTTGGGCGAGGGGGGCGAGCAGTACTTC.

This clonotype was observed a few times. CDR3 sequence reads: CASSVDRWPRPGSLANYGYTF. The CDR3 bases are TGTGCCAGCAGCGTAGATCGGTGGCCGAGGCCGGGGTCACTAGCTAACTATGGCTACACCTTC. This chain connects TRBV9 to TRBJ1-2; D ambiguous. Germline V lookup: CDR1 SGDLS, CDR2 YYNGEE. The CDR3 totals 21 residues. V lost 0 bases to trimming and J lost 0 bases, with 27 bases between them.

This clonotype was counted only a few times. The genes are TRBV7-2 and TRBJ2-7, with TRBD2 matching 12 bases. The CDR3 runs to 15 residues. Germline assignment: CDR1 SGHTA and CDR2 FQGNSA. The J segment lost 4 bases and the V segment lost 5 bases, leaving 6 bases of the junction unmatched. The CDR3 loop is CASSPASGGDYEQYF. The CDR3 region has the DNA TGTGCCAGCAGCCCAGCTAGCGGGGGGGATTACGAGCAGTACTTC.

This chain links TRBV6-2 or TRBV6-3 with TRBJ1-5; D perhaps matches TRBD1 (6 bases). CDR3 size: 15 residues. Trimming left V 6 bases short and J 0 bases short, with 12 bases between. Germline V lookup: CDR1 MNHEY, CDR2 SVGEGT. The CDR3 protein is CASRSGQISNQPQHF. The CDR3 region has the DNA TGTGCCAGCAGGTCCGGACAGATTAGCAATCAGCCCCAGCATTTT.

This clonotype was found many times. The chain combines TRBV4-1 with TRBJ2-7; D may correspond to TRBD1 or TRBD2 (6 bases each). V was pared by 5 bases and J by 5 bases, with 16 bases between. The length of the CDR3 is 14 residues. Germline CDR1 reads MGHRA; CDR2 reads YSYEKL. The CDR3 here is CASSRGWGAHEQYF. CDR3 DNA: TGCGCCAGCAGCAGGGGATGGGGGGCCCACGAGCAGTACTTC.

J is TRBJ2-7 and V is TRBV15; no definite D call. The CDR3 runs 16 residues. The V end lost 1 base, the J end lost 1 base, and 14 bases lay between the germline ends. Germline-derived CDR1 and CDR2 are LNHNV and YYDKDF (reference sequence). CDR3 amino acids: CATSRVPDLSSYEQYF. The CDR3 DNA reads TGTGCCACCAGCAGAGTTCCGGACCTTTCGTCCTACGAGCAGTACTTC.

This clonotype was observed at least ten times. This chain uses TRBV12-3 or TRBV12-4 with TRBJ2-5; D is ambiguous. Trimming removed 6 bases from V and 2 bases from J, with 16 bases in between. CDR3 length equals 15 residues. The CDR3 DNA reads TGTGCCAGCAGCCACCGGACCAATGCTCAAGAGACCCAGTACTTC. Its translation: CASSHRTNAQETQYF.

J is TRBJ2-5 and V is TRBV28; possible D gene TRBD1, 5 bases. CDR1 is MDHEN, CDR2 SYDVKM, per germline. V was clipped by 2 bases and J by 7 bases, with 8 bases between them. CDR3 length: 12 residues. CDR3 amino acids: CASSLLQGTQYF. The CDR3 nucleotides are TGTGCCAGCAGTTTACTTCAGGGGACCCAGTACTTC. The whole variable domain, remainder taken from reference TRBV28 and TRBJ2-5, is DVKVTQSSRYLVKRTGEKVFLECVQDMDHENMFWYRQDPGLGLRLIYFSYDVKMKEKGDIPEGYSVSREKKERFSLILESASTNQTSMYLCASSLLQGTQYFGPGTRLLVL.

CDR3 sequence: CASSIRPGYEQYF. DNA of the CDR3: TGTGCCAGTAGTATCAGGCCAGGCTACGAGCAGTACTTC. The chain is built from TRBV19 and TRBJ2-7; D is unclear. Trimming pared 3 bases from V and 3 bases from J, leaving 9 bases between. The CDR3 is made up of 13 amino acids. Germline V gene sequence: CDR1 LNHDA, CDR2 SQIVND (reference sequence).

The V call is TRBV30, the J call TRBJ1-2, with D perhaps matching TRBD1 (6 bases). The ends were cut back, 3 bases at V and 3 bases at J, with 14 bases in the middle. The CDR3 has 14 residues. Germline assignment: CDR1 GTSNPN and CDR2 SVGIG (reference sequence). This CDR3 reads CAWRVTGQDYGYTF. The CDR3 nucleotides read TGTGCCTGGAGGGTAACAGGGCAAGACTATGGCTACACCTTC.

The chain combines TRBV20-1 with TRBJ2-7, with D tentatively TRBD2 (5 bases). Germline CDR1 reads DFQATT; CDR2 reads SNEGSKA (reference sequence). The CDR3 totals 13 residues. The V gene lost 3 bases and the J gene lost 4 bases, with 13 bases spanning the gap. CDR3 in amino acids: CSARIPRRYEQYF. CDR3 DNA: TGCAGTGCTAGGATTCCCAGGAGGTACGAGCAGTACTTC.

The table lists this clonotype with a few counts. This chain joins TRBV6-1 and TRBJ1-4; D is undetermined. Germline assignment: CDR1 MNHNS and CDR2 SASEGT. The CDR3 is made up of 16 amino acids. V dropped 2 bases and J dropped 10 bases, with 20 bases sitting between them. The CDR3 reads CASSEQVRVRTGKLFF. Written as DNA, the CDR3 is TGTGCCAGCAGTGAACAAGTCCGGGTCCGGACTGGAAAACTGTTTTTT.

The chain joins TRBV10-2 to TRBJ2-1; D possibly corresponds to TRBD1 (6 bases). The germline V gene has CDR1 WSHSY and CDR2 SAAADI. The CDR3 length is 14 residues. V lost 6 bases and J lost 1, with 10 bases in between. This CDR3 reads CASSRGHSYNEQFF. The CDR3 DNA is TGCGCCAGCAGCCGGGGACATTCCTACAATGAGCAGTTCTTC.